This TCR beta chain is drawn from a study of a mutant IDH1 vaccine in newly diagnosed glioma. Study-level information: Males made up 62.5% and females roughly 40% of treated patients, whose mean age was roughly 40 years. Every participant had undergone radiotherapy, temozolomide, or both before, and most underwent both.

Profiled with immunoSEQ multiplex PCR; TCRdb holds only in-frame clones, not every one. The sample includes some 61,000 clones, around 85% of them seen just once. CDR3 length equals 19 residues. Per the germline V gene, CDR1 is SGHDN and CDR2 is FVKESK. J was trimmed by 6 bases and V by 5 bases; bases with no gene match: 19. Noted time point: baseline, week 1 (first vaccination visit). The treatment was: pre-vaccination baseline after standard-of-care therapy. The sample consisted of PBMCs, taken from a glioma patient treated with radiotherapy, temozolomide or both. This chain connects TRBV14 to TRBJ2-1; TRBD2 aligns across 10 bases. This clonotype originated in a man aged 25 to 40 with glioma. CDR3 nucleotide sequence: TGTGCCAGCAGCTTGAGCGGGGGGGCTGGCCCTTACCACAGCAATGAGCAGTTCTTC. Translation: CASSLSGGAGPYHSNEQFF.